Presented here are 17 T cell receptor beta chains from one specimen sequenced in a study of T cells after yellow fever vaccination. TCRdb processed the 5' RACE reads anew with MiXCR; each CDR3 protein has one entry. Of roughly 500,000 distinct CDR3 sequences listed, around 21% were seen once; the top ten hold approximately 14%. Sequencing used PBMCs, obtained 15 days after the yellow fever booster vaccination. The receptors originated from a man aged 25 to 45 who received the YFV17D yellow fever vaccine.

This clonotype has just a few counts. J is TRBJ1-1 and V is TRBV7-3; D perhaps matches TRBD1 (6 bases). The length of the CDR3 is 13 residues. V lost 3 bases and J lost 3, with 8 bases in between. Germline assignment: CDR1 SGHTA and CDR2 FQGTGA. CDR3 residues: CASSLTGDTEAFF. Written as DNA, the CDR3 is TGTGCCAGCAGCTTGACAGGAGACACTGAAGCTTTCTTT.

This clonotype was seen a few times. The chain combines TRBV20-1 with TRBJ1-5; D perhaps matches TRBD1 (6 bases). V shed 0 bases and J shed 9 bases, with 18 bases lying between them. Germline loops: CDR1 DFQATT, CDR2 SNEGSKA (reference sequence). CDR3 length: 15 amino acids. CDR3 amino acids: CSARDTMEQGRPQHF. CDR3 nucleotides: TGCAGTGCTAGAGATACGATGGAACAGGGAAGGCCCCAGCATTTT.

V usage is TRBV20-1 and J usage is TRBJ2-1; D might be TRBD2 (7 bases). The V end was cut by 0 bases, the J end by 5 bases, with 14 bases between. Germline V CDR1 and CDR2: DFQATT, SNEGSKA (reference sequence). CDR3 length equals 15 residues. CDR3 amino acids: CSARDPARGHNEQFF. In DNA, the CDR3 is TGCAGTGCTAGAGATCCTGCGCGGGGGCACAATGAGCAGTTCTTC.

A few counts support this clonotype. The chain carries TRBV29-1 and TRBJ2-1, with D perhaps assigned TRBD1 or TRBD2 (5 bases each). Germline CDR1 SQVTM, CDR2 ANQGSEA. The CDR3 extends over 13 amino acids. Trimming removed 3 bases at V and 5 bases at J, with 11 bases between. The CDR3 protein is CSVEGDGHNEQFF. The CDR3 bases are TGCAGCGTTGAGGGGGACGGTCACAATGAGCAGTTCTTC.

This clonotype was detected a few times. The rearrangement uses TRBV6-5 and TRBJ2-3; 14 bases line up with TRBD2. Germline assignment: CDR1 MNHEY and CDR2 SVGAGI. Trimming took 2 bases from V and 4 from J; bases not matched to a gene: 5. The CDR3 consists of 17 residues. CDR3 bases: TGTGCCAGCAGTTACGAGACTAGCGGGAGGGCCCCAGATACGCAGTATTTT. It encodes CASSYETSGRAPDTQYF.

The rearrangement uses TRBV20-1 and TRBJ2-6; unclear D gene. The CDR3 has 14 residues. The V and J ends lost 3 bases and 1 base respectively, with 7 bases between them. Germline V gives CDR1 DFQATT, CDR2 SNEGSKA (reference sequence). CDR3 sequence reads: CSASFGSGANVLTF. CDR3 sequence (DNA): TGCAGTGCTAGTTTTGGTTCTGGGGCCAACGTCCTGACTTTC.

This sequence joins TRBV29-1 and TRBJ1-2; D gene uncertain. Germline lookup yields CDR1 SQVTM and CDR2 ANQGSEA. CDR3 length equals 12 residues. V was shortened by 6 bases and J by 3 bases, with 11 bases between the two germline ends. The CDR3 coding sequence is TGCAGCGTAGGGAGCTCTTACTATGGCTACACCTTC. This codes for CSVGSSYYGYTF.

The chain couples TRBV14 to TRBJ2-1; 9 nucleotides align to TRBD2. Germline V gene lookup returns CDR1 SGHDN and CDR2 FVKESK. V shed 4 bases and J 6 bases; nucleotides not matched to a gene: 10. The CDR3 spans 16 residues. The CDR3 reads CASSLAPGLALNEQFF. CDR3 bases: TGTGCCAGCAGCCTCGCACCGGGACTAGCTCTCAATGAGCAGTTCTTC.

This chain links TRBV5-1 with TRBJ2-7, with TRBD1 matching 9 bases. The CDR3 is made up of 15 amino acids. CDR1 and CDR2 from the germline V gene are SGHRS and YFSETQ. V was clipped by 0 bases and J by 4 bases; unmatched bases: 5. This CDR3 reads CASSLALDRGYEQYF. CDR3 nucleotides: TGCGCCAGCAGCTTGGCCTTGGACAGGGGATACGAGCAGTACTTC.

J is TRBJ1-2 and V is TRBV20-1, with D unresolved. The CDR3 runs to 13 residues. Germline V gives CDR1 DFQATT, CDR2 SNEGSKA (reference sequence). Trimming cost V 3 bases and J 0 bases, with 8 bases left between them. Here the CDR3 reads CSASPGSNYGYTF. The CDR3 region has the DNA TGCAGTGCTAGTCCAGGTTCTAACTATGGCTACACCTTC.

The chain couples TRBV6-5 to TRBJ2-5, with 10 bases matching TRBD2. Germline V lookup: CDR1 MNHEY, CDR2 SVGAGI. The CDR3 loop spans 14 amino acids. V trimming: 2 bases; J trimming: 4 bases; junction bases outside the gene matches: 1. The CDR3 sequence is CASSYPSGGETQYF. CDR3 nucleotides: TGTGCCAGCAGTTACCCTAGCGGGGGAGAGACCCAGTACTTC.

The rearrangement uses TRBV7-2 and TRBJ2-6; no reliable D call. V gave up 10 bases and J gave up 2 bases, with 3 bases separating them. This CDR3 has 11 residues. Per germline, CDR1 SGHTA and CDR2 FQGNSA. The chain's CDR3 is CAITGANVLTF. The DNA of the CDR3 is TGTGCCATCACTGGGGCCAACGTCCTGACTTTC.

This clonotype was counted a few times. CDR3 in amino acids: CASSRIAQDTQYF. DNA of the CDR3: TGTGCCAGCAGCCGGATAGCGCAAGATACGCAGTATTTT. V gene TRBV7-3 combines with J gene TRBJ2-3; weak D call: TRBD2 (5 bases). The CDR3 sequence is 13 residues long. V was trimmed by 5 bases and J by 5 bases, leaving 11 bases between them. Germline CDR1 is SGHTA and CDR2 is FQGTGA.

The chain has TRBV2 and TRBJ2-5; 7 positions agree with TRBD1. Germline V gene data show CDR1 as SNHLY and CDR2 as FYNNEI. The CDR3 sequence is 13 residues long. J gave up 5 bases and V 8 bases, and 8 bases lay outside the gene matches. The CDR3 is CASVTRGRETQYF. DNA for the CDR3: TGTGCCAGCGTGACGAGGGGGCGCGAGACCCAGTACTTC. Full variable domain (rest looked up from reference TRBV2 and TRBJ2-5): EPEVTQTPSHQVTQMGQEVILRCVPISNHLYFYWYRQILGQKVEFLVSFYNNEISEKSEIFDDQFSVERPDGSNFTLKIRSTKLEDSAMYFCASVTRGRETQYFGPGTRLLVL.

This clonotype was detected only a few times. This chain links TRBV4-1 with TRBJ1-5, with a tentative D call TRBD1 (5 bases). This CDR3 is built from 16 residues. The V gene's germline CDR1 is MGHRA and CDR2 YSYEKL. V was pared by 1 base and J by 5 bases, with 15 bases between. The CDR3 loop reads CASSQGPELGDQPQHF. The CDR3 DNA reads TGCGCCAGCAGCCAAGGGCCGGAGTTGGGGGATCAGCCCCAGCATTTT.

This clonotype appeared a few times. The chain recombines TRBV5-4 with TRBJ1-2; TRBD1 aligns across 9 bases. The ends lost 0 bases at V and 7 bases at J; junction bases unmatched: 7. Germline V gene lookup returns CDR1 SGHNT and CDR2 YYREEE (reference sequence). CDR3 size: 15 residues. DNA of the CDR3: TGTGCCAGCAGCTTGGCCCTGACAGGGGGAGGTGGCTACACCTTC. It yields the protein CASSLALTGGGGYTF.

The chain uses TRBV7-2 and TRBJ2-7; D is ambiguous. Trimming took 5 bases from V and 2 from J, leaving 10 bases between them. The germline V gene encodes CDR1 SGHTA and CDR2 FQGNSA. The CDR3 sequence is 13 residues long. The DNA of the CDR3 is TGTGCCAGCAGCCCATCCGAGGCCTACGAGCAGTACTTC. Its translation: CASSPSEAYEQYF.